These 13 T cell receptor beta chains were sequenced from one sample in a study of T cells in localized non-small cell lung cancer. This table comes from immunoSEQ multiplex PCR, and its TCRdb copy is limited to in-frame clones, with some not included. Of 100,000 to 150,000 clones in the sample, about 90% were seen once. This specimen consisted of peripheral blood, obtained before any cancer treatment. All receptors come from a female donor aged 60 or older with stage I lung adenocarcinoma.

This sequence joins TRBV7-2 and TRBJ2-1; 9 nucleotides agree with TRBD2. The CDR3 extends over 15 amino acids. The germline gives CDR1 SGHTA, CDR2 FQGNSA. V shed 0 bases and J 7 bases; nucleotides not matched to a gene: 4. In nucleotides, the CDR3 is TGTGCCAGCAGCTTAGCGCGTCTAGCGGGGAATGAGCAGTTCTTC. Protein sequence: CASSLARLAGNEQFF. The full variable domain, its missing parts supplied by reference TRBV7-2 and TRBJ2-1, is GAGVSQSPSNKVTEKGKDVELRCDPISGHTALYWYRQSLGQGLEFLIYFQGNSAPDKSGLPSDRFSAERTGGSVSTLTIQRTQQEDSAVYLCASSLARLAGNEQFFGPGTRLTVL.

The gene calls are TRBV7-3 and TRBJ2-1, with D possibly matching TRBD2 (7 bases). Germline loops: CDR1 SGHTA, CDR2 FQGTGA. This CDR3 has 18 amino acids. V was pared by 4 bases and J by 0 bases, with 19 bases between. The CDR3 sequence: CASSSAGGGQGSYNEQFF. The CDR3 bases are TGTGCCAGCAGCTCCGCAGGCGGGGGACAAGGCTCCTACAATGAGCAGTTCTTC.

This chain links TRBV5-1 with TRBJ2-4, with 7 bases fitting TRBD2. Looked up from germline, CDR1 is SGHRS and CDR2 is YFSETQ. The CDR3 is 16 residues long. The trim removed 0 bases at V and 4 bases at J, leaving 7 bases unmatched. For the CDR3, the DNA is TGCGCCAGCAGCTTGGGTTCTAGCGGCCTGAAAAACATTCAGTACTTC. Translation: CASSLGSSGLKNIQYF.

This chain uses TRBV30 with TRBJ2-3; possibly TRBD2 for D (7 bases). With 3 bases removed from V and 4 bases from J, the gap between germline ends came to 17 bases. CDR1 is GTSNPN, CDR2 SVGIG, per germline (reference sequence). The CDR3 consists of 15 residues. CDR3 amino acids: CAWSLRGGPSDTQYF. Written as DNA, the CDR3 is TGTGCCTGGAGCCTTAGGGGGGGGCCTTCAGATACGCAGTATTTT. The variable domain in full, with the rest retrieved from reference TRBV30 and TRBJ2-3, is SQTIHQWPATLVQPVGSPLSLECTVEGTSNPNLYWYRQAAGRGLQLLFYSVGIGQISSEVPQNLSASRPQDRQFILSSKKLLLSDSGFYLCAWSLRGGPSDTQYFGPGTRLTVL.

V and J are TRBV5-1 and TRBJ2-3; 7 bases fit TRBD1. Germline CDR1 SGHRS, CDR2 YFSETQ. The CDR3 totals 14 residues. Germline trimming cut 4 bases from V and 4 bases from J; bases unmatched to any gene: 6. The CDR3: CASSIPGQADTQYF. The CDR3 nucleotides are TGCGCCAGCAGCATCCCCGGACAGGCAGATACGCAGTATTTT.

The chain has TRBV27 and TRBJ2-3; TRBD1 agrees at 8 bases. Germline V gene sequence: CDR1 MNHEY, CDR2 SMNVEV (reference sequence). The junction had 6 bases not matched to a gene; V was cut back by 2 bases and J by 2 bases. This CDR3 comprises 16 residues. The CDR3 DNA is TGTGCCAGCAGTTTAGGGGGGCAGGGGGCCACAGATACGCAGTATTTT. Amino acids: CASSLGGQGATDTQYF.

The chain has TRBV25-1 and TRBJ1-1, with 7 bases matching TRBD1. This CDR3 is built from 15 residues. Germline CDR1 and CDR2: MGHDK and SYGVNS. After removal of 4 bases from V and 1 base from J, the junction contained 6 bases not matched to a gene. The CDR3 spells CASSARQGSNTEAFF. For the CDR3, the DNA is TGTGCCAGCAGTGCACGACAGGGATCGAACACTGAAGCTTTCTTT.

CDR3 nucleotides: TGTGCCAGCAGCTTGGAGTTAGGCTCCTACGAGCAGTACTTC. Encoded protein: CASSLELGSYEQYF. The rearrangement uses TRBV5-4 and TRBJ2-7; no firm D call. Germline V gives CDR1 SGHNT, CDR2 YYREEE (reference sequence). The germline V and J ends were trimmed by 0 bases and 0 bases, with 7 bases remaining between them. This CDR3 spans 14 amino acids.

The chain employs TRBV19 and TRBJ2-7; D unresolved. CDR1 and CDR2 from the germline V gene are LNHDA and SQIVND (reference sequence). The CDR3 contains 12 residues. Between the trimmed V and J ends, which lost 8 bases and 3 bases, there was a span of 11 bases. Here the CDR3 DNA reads TGTGCCAGTTCGGGTGACGGCTACGAGCAGTACTTC. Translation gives CASSGDGYEQYF. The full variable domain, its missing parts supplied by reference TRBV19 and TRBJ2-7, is DGGITQSPKYLFRKEGQNVTLSCEQNLNHDAMYWYRQDPGQGLRLIYYSQIVNDFQKGDIAEGYSVSREKKESFPLTVTSAQKNPTAFYLCASSGDGYEQYFGPGTRLTVT.

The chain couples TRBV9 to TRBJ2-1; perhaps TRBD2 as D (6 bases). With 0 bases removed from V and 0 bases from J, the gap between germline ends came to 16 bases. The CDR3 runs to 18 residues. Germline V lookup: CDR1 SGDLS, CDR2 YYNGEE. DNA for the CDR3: TGTGCCAGCAGCGTAGTCGATAGCGGCCTTTCCTCCTACAATGAGCAGTTCTTC. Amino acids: CASSVVDSGLSSYNEQFF.

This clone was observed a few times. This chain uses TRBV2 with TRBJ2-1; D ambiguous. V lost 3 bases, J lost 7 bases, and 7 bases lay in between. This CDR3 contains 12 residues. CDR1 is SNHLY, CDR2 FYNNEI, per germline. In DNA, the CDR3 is TGTGCCAGCAGTGATGTGGTTAATGAGCAGTTCTTC. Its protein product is CASSDVVNEQFF.

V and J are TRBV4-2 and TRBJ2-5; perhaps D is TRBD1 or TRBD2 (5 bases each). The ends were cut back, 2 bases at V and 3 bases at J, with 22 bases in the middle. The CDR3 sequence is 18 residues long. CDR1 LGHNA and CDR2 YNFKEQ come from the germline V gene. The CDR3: CASSQYSLGDPLEETQYF. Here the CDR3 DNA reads TGTGCCAGCAGCCAATACTCCCTCGGGGACCCATTGGAAGAGACCCAGTACTTC.

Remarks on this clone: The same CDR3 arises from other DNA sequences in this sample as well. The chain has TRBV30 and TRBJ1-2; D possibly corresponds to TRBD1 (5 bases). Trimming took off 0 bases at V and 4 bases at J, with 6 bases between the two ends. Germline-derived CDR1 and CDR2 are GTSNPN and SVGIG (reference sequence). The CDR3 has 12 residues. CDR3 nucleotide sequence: TGTGCCTGGAGTGTTGACAGCTATGGCTACACCTTC. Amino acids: CAWSVDSYGYTF.